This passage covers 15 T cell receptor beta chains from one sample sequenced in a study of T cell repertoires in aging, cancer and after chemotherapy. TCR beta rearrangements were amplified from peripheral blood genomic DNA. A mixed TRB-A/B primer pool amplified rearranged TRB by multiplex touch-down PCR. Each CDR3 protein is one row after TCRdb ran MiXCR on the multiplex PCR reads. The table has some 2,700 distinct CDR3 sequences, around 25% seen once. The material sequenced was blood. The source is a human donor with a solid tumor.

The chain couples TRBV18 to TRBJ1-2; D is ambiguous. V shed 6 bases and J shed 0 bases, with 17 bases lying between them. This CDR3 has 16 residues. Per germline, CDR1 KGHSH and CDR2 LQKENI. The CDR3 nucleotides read TGTGCCAGCTCCACCCTCGGGGTCCTTTCTAACTATGGCTACACCTTC. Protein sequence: CASSTLGVLSNYGYTF.

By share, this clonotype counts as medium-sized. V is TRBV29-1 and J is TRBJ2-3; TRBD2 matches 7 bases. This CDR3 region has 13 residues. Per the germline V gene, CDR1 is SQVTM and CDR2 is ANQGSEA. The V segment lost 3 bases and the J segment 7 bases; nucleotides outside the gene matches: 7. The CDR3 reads CSVEGGGTHTQYF. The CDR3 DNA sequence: TGCAGCGTTGAGGGGGGGGGGACGCATACGCAGTATTTT.

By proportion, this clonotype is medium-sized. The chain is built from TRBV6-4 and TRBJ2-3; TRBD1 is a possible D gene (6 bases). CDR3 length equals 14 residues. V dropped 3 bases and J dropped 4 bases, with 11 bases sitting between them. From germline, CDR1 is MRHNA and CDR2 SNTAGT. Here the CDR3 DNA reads TGTGCCAGCAGTGAATCCAGGGGCGCAGATACGCAGTATTTT. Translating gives CASSESRGADTQYF.

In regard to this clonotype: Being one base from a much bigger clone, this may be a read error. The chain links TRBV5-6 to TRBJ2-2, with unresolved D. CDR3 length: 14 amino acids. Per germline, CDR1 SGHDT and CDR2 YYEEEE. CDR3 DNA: TGTGCCAGCACCTTGAGAACAAACACCGGGGAGCTGTTTTTT. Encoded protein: CASTLRTNTGELFF.

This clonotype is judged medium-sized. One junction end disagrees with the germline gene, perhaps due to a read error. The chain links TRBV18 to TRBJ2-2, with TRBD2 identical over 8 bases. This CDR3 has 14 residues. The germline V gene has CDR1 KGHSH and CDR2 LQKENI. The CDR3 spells CASSPPASGGPLSF. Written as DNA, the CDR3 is TGTGCCAGCTCACCACCGGCGAGCGGGGGCCCCTTAAGTTTT.

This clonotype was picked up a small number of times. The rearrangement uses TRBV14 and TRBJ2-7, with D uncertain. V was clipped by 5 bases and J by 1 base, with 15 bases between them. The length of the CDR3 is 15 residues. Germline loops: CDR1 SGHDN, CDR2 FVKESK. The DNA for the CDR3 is TGTGCCAGCAGCGAACTGATGACATTTTCCTACGAGCAGTACTTC. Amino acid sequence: CASSELMTFSYEQYF.

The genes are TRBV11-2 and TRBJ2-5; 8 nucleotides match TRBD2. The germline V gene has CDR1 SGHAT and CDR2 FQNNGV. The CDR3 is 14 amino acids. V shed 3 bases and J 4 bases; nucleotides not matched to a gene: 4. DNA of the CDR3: TGTGCCAGCAGCTTGTCGGGAGGGCGAGAGACCCAGTACTTC. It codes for CASSLSGGRETQYF.

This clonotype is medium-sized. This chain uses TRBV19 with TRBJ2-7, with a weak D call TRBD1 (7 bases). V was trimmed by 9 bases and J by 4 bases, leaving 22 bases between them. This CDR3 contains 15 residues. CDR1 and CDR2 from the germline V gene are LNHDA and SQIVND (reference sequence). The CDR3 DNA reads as TGTGCCAGCAGGGGGGACCCTCGCCTTGAATACGAGCAGTACTTC. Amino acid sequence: CASRGDPRLEYEQYF. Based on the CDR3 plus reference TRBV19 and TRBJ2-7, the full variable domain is DGGITQSPKYLFRKEGQNVTLSCEQNLNHDAMYWYRQDPGQGLRLIYYSQIVNDFQKGDIAEGYSVSREKKESFPLTVTSAQKNPTAFYLCASRGDPRLEYEQYFGPGTRLTVT.

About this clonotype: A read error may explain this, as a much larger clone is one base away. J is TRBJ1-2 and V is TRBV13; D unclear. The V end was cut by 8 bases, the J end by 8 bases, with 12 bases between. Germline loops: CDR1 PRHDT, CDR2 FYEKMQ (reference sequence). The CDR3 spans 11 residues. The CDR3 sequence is CASGRRVGYTF. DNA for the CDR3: TGTGCCAGCGGGCGGAGGGTAGGCTACACCTTC. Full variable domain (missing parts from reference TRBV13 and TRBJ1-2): AAGVIQSPRHLIKEKRETATLKCYPIPRHDTVYWYQQGPGQDPQFLISFYEKMQSDKGSIPDRFSAQQFSDYHSELNMSSLELGDSALYFCASGRRVGYTFGSGTRLTVV.

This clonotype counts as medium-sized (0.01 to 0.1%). This CDR3 reads CASSPPWDSYEQYF. CDR3 coding DNA: TGTGCCAGCTCACCGCCGTGGGACTCCTACGAGCAGTACTTC. The chain links TRBV18 to TRBJ2-7; D is uncertain. The V gene lost 3 bases and the J gene lost 0 bases, with 9 bases spanning the gap. The CDR3 loop spans 14 amino acids. Germline V gene data show CDR1 as KGHSH and CDR2 as LQKENI.

The CDR3 region is CASSLTGGEGKLFF. The CDR3 DNA reads TGTGCCAGCAGCCTAACAGGGGGCGAGGGAAAACTGTTTTTT. The chain recombines TRBV2 with TRBJ1-4; TRBD1 matches at 9 bases. The CDR3 spans 14 residues. Germline CDR1 and CDR2: SNHLY and FYNNEI. The junction had 9 bases not matched to a gene; V was cut back by 6 bases and J by 10 bases.

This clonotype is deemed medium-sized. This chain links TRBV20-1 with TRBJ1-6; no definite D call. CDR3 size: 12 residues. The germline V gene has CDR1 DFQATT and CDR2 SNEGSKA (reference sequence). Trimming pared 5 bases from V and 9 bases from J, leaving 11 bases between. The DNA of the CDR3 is TGCAGTGCTTCGGGAGAGAGTTCACCCCTCCACTTT. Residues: CSASGESSPLHF.

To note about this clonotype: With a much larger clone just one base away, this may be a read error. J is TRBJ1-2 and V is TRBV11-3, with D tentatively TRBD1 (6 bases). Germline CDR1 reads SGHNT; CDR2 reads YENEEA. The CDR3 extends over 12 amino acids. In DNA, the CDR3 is TGTACCAGCAGCTCCAACAGGGTTGGCTACACCTTC. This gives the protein CTSSSNRVGYTF.

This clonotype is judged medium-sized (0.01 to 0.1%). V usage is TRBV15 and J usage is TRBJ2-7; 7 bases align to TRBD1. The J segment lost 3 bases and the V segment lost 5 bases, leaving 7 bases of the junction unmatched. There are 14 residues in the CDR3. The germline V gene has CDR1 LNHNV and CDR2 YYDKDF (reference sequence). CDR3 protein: CATSLQTGIYEQYF. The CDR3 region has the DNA TGTGCCACCAGCCTCCAGACAGGGATCTACGAGCAGTACTTC.

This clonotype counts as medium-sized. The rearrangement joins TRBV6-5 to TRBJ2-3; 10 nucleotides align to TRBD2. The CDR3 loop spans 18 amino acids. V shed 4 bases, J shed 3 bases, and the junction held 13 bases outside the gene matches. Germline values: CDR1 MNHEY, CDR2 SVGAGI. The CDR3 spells CASSSGTSAGRGTDTQYF. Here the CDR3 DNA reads TGTGCCAGCAGTTCCGGGACTAGCGCCGGGAGGGGGACAGATACGCAGTATTTT.